This T cell receptor (beta chain) appears in the sequencing data of a study of T cell repertoires in cytomegalovirus infection. Study information: CMV epitopes used comprised recently identified HLA-C-restricted ones and well-studied HLA-B-restricted ones. Public TCR beta signature analysis indicated the presence of both CMV infection and matching HLA type.

Study observations and caveats: The ex vivo response was dominated by HLA-C-restricted CMV-specific TCR beta clonotypes.

The V end lost 3 bases, the J end lost 4 bases, and 22 bases lay between the germline ends. The CDR3 runs to 18 residues. Germline assignment: CDR1 SEHNR and CDR2 FQNEAQ (reference sequence). Concerning this clonotype itself: Its antigen is undetermined.

TCRdb recomputed calls from the reads with MiXCR, one row per CDR3 protein. Of about a million distinct CDR3 sequences listed, 31% are singletons. This TCR derives from a human donor in good health (CMV status not recorded). Some clones in this sample may be carry-over from other donors' samples. This chain joins TRBV7-9 and TRBJ2-1; D is perhaps TRBD1 or TRBD2 (6 bases each). The material was cultured CD8+ T cells from PBMCs, obtained from culture after CMV antigen stimulation. This CDR3 reads CASSFIGTQGSLYNEQFF. Here the CDR3 DNA reads TGTGCCAGCAGCTTCATAGGGACTCAGGGGAGTCTGTACAATGAGCAGTTCTTC.